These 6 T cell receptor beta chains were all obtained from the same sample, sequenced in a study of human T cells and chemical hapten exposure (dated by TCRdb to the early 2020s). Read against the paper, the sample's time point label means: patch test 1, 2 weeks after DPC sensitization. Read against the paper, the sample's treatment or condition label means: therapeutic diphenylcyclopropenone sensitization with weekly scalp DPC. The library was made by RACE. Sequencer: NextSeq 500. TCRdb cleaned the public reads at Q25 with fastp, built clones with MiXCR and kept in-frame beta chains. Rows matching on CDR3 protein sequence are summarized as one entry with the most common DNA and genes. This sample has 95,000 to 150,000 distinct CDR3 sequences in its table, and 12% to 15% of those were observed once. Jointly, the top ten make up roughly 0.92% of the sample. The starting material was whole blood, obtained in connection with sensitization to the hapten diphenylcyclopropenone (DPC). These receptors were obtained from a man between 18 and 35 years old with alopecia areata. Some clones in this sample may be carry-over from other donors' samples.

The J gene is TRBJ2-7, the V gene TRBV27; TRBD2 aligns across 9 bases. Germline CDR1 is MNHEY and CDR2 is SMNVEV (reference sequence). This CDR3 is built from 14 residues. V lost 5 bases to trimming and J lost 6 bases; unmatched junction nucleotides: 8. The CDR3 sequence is CASSPTGLAREQYF. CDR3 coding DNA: TGTGCCAGCAGTCCAACGGGACTAGCTCGCGAGCAGTACTTC.

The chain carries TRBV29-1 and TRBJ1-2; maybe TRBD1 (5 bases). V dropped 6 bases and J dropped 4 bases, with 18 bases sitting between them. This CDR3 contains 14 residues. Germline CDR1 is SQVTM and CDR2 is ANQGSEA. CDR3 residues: CSVTTPDTRYGYTF. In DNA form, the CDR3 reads TGCAGCGTCACGACCCCGGACACCCGCTATGGCTACACCTTC.

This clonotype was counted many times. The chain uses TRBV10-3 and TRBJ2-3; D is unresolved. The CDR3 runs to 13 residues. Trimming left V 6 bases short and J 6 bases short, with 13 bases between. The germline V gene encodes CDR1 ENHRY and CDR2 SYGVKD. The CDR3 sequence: CAIRAPLTDTQYF. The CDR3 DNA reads TGTGCCATCAGGGCACCCTTAACGGATACGCAGTATTTT.

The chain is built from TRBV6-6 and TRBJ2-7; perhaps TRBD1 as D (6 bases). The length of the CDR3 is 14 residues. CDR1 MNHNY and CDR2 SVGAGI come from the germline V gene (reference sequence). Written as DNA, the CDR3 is TGTGCCAGCAGTAGCAGGGACAAGGCCTACGAGCGGTACGTC. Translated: CASSSRDKAYERYV.

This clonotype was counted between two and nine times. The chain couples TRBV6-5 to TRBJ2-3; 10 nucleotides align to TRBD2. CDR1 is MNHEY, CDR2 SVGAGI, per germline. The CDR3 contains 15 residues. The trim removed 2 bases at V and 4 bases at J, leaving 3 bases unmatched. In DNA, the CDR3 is TGTGCCAGCAGTTACCAGCTAGCGGGGGCAGATACGCAGTATTTT. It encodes CASSYQLAGADTQYF.

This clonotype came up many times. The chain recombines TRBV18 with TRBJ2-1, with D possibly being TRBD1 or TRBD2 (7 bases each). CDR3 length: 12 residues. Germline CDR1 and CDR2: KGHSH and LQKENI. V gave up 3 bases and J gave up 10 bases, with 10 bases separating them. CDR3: CASSPQGGEQFF. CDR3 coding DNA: TGTGCCAGCTCACCCCAGGGGGGGGAGCAGTTCTTC.